This is a list of T cell receptor beta chains from one sample in a study of T cell responses to AZD1222 COVID-19 vaccine. The protocol was immunoSEQ multiplex PCR, while the TCRdb copy is restricted to in-frame clones and leaves out a portion. The data show approximately 68,000 clones, roughly 91% seen once. The material was peripheral blood, obtained 28 days after the second dose of the MenACWY control vaccine. These TCRs come from an adult who received the MenACWY meningococcal vaccine as a control. Each CDR3 is given with its conserved first and last residue. The D gene is left open where the match is weak. Clone size is not always given. Where it is, it says once, few, many or a class for expanded clones.

j_call | d_call | v_call | clone_size | cdr3_nt | cdr3_aa
TRBJ2-1 | NA | TRBV7-3 | NA | TGTGCCAGCAGCTCCCTAGGGGGGAATGAGCAGTTCTTC | CASSSLGGNEQFF
TRBJ1-1 | NA | TRBV4-3 | once | TGCGCCAGCAGCCAAGATCTTCAGGTGTACATGAACACTGAAGCTTTCTTT | CASSQDLQVYMNTEAFF
TRBJ1-2 | NA | TRBV7-3 | NA | TGTGCCAGCAGCACTTATTCTCTTCTACGGACAAGGCTCAGGAACACCTTC | CASSTYSLLRTRLRNTF
TRBJ1-5 | NA | TRBV7-8 | NA | TGTGCCAGCAGCTTTTTGGGGAGCAATCAGCCCCAGCATTTT | CASSFLGSNQPQHF
TRBJ2-3 | TRBD2 | TRBV5-8 | NA | TGTGCCAGCAGGACTAGCGGGGACCCAGATACGCAGTATTTT | CASRTSGDPDTQYF
TRBJ2-7 | NA | TRBV5-5 | NA | TGTGCCAGCAGCGTTGCCGTTGGGACCGAGCAGTACTTC | CASSVAVGTEQYF
TRBJ1-5 | TRBD1 | TRBV5-4 | NA | TGTGCCAGCAGCCACGACAGGGCCGTGGGGCCCCAGCATTTT | CASSHDRAVGPQHF
TRBJ2-1 | NA | TRBV18 | NA | TGTGCCAGCTCACCAACTGGGGGCGCGGATGAGCAGTTCTTC | CASSPTGGADEQFF
TRBJ2-3 | NA | TRBV29-1 | NA | TGCAGCGTTGGTTGGGTTGGAGATACGCAGTATTTT | CSVGWVGDTQYF
TRBJ2-7 | NA | TRBV9 | NA | TGTGCCAGCAGCGTAGACAGGAGCTCCTACGAGCAGTACTTC | CASSVDRSSYEQYF
TRBJ2-1 | NA | TRBV5-6 | NA | TGTGCCAGCAGCCTTAATGGGGGTGGTGTGTATGAGCAGTTCTTC | CASSLNGGGVYEQFF
TRBJ1-6 | NA | TRBV6-5 | NA | TGTGCCAGCAGCCTGGACGGTTATAATTCACCCCTCCACTTT | CASSLDGYNSPLHF
TRBJ1-5 | TRBD1 | TRBV7-2 | NA | TGTGCCAGCAGCCTAAATCCGGGACAGGTCGGACAGCCCCAGCATTTT | CASSLNPGQVGQPQHF
TRBJ2-1 | TRBD2 | TRBV9 | NA | TGTGCCAGCAGCGTAGGTCCGGGAGGTGGGAATGAGCAGTTCTTC | CASSVGPGGGNEQFF
TRBJ1-2 | NA | TRBV19 | once | TGTGCCAGTAGACAAGGGGGTACCTATGGCTACACCTTC | CASRQGGTYGYTF
TRBJ2-7 | NA | TRBV20-1 | NA | TGCAGTGCTAGGCCAGGCCACGAGCAGTACTTC | CSARPGHEQYF
TRBJ2-1 | TRBD2 | TRBV6-6 | NA | TGTGCCAGCTGTCCGGGACTAGCGGGAAATTGGGATGGCGAGCAGTTCTTC | CASCPGLAGNWDGEQFF
TRBJ2-5 | TRBD2 | TRBV18 | NA | TGTGCCAGCTCACCACCGAACGGGGGGGCCCAAGAGACCCAGTACTTC | CASSPPNGGAQETQYF
TRBJ2-5 | NA | TRBV14 | NA | TGTGCCAGCAGGACCCAGTACTTC | CASRTQYF
TRBJ2-2 | NA | TRBV9 | once | TGTGCCAGCAGCGTAGACGGCGGCCGAAACACCGGGGAGCTGTTTTTT | CASSVDGGRNTGELFF